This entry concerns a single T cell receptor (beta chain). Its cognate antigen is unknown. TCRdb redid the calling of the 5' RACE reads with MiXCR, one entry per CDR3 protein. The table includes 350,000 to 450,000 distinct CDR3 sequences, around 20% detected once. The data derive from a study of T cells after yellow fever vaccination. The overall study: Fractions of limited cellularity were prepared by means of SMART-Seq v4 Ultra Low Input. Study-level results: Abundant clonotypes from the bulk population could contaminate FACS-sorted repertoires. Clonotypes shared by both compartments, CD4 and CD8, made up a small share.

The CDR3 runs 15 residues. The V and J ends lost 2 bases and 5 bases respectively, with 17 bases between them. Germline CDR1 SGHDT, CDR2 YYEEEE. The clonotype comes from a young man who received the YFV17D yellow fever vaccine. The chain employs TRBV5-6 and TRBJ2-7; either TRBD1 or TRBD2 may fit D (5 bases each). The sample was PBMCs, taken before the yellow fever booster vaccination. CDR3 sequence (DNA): TGTGCCAGCAGCTTCGGTTGGACGGGGCTAGACGAGCAGTACGTC. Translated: CASSFGWTGLDEQYV.